Shown below are 7 T cell receptor beta chains from a single sample sequenced in a study of T cell responses to AZD1222 COVID-19 vaccine. The protocol was immunoSEQ multiplex PCR, while the TCRdb copy is restricted to in-frame clones and leaves out a portion. This table has roughly 150,000 clones, roughly 92% appearing once. The material sequenced was peripheral blood, taken on day 0 of AZD1222 vaccination. The receptors were sampled from an adult in good health.

For the CDR3, the DNA is TGTGCCAGCAGTTACGACAGGGGGATGGTCGCTGAAGCTTTCTTT. It encodes CASSYDRGMVAEAFF. The rearrangement uses TRBV6-2 or TRBV6-3 and TRBJ1-1, with 9 nucleotides matching TRBD1. This CDR3 is 15 amino acids long. Germline V gene sequence: CDR1 MNHEY, CDR2 SVGEGT. V lost 2 bases to trimming and J lost 6 bases; unmatched junction nucleotides: 7.

The count of this clone is one. CDR3 nucleotide sequence: TGTGCCAGCAGTCCGCAGGAGGTAGGCACAGATACGCAGTATTTT. This sequence encodes CASSPQEVGTDTQYF. This chain joins TRBV4-2 and TRBJ2-3; TRBD2 is a possible D gene (5 bases). The CDR3 sequence is 15 residues long. CDR1 and CDR2 from the germline V gene are LGHNA and YNFKEQ. V lost 6 bases and J 1 base, leaving 14 bases between the germline ends.

The chain combines TRBV5-4 with TRBJ1-2; 7 bases are shared with TRBD1. The J segment lost 4 bases and the V segment lost 0 bases, leaving 6 bases of the junction unmatched. CDR1 and CDR2 (germline): SGHNT, YYREEE (reference sequence). This CDR3 has 15 residues. This CDR3 reads CASSLGRQGTYGYTF. The DNA for the CDR3 is TGTGCCAGCAGCTTGGGAAGACAGGGAACCTATGGCTACACCTTC.

The rearrangement uses TRBV5-1 and TRBJ1-5; D gene unclear. The V end was cut by 2 bases, the J end by 1 base, with 13 bases between. CDR1 SGHRS and CDR2 YFSETQ come from the germline V gene. The CDR3 is made up of 16 amino acids. The CDR3 nucleotides read TGCGCCAGCAGCTTCGACGGTGCCAACAGCAATCAGCCCCAGCATTTT. It codes for CASSFDGANSNQPQHF.

The chain is built from TRBV5-5 and TRBJ1-1; possibly TRBD1 for D (6 bases). V was pared by 2 bases and J by 3 bases, with 8 bases between. Per germline, CDR1 SGHKS and CDR2 YYEKEE (reference sequence). The CDR3 consists of 13 residues. The CDR3 sequence: CASSLRGDTEAFF. DNA of the CDR3: TGTGCCAGCAGCTTAAGGGGGGACACTGAAGCTTTCTTT.

The chain joins TRBV18 to TRBJ2-3; 7 bases fit TRBD2. The CDR3 is made up of 16 amino acids. V lost 6 bases, J lost 0 bases, and 9 bases stayed unmatched. From germline, CDR1 is KGHSH and CDR2 LQKENI. CDR3 loop: CASSPGGGGSTDTQYF. The CDR3 bases are TGTGCCAGCTCCCCGGGAGGTGGCGGGAGCACAGATACGCAGTATTTT.

The CDR3 nucleotides read TGTGCCAGCAACCTAGACAGGGTGGGGGAAAAACTGTTTTTT. Translated, it gives CASNLDRVGEKLFF. V and J are TRBV2 and TRBJ1-4; 7 nucleotides line up with TRBD1. This CDR3 is 14 amino acids long. The germline gives CDR1 SNHLY, CDR2 FYNNEI. V gave up 7 bases and J gave up 8 bases; unmatched junction bases: 10.